This TCR beta chain is from a study of blood T cell repertoires in COVID-19. Study details: The origin of the acute and convalescent COVID-19 samples was the United States, Italy and Spain. The analysed material was cDNA or gDNA that came from T cells, B-cell-depleted T cells, or PBMCs.

V gave up 5 bases and J gave up 4 bases; unmatched junction bases: 10. The CDR3 runs 17 residues. CDR1 is LGHNA and CDR2 is YSLEER in the germline V gene. Original processing methods: Estimates of nucleated cell counts were drawn from the amplification of reference gene primers. Measured with immunoSEQ multiplex PCR; TCRdb has only the in-frame clones, and not every one. The V and J calls and clone size were taken over from that table, and D and trimming were inferred from the DNA. Found here are 50,000 to 75,000 clones, about 87% of them singletons; the top ten hold less than 8%. The TCR was taken from a man in his 60s with acute or convalescent COVID-19. The rearrangement joins TRBV4-3 to TRBJ2-1; 11 positions agree with TRBD1. The sample consisted of peripheral blood. CDR3 DNA: TGCGCCAGCAGCGCACACGTTAGGGACAGGGGGTACAATGAGCAGTTCTTC. Translation: CASSAHVRDRGYNEQFF.